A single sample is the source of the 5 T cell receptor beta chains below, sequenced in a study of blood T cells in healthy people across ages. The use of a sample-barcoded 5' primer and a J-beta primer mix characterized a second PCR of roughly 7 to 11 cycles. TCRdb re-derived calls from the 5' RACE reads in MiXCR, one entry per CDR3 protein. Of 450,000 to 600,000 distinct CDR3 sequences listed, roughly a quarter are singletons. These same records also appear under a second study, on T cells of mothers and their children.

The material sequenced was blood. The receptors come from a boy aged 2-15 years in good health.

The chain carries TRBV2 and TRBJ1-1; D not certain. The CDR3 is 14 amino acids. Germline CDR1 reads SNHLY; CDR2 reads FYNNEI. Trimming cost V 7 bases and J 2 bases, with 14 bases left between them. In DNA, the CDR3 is TGTGCCAGCACCGCTGGCAGACTCAACACTGAAGCTTTCTTT. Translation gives CASTAGRLNTEAFF.

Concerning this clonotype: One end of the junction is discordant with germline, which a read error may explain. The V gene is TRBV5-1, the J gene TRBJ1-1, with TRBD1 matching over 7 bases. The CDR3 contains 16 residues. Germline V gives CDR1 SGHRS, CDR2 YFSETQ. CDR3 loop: CASVAYSLGGHTEASF. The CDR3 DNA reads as TGCGCCAGCGTGGCATATTCGTTAGGGGGCCACACTGAAGCTTCCTTT.

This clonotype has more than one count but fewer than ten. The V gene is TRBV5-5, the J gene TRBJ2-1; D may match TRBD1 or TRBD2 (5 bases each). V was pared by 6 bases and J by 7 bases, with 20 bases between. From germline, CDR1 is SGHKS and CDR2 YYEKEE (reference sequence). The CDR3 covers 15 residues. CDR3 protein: CASNKVHGAWNEQFF. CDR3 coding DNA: TGTGCCAGCAACAAAGTTCACGGGGCCTGGAATGAGCAGTTCTTC.

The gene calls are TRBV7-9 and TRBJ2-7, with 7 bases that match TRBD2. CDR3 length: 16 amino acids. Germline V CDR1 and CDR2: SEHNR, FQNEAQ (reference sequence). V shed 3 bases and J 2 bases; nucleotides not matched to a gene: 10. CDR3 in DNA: TGTGCCAGCAGCTTTGAAGCCGGCGGGAGCGCCTACGAGCAGTACTTC. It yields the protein CASSFEAGGSAYEQYF.

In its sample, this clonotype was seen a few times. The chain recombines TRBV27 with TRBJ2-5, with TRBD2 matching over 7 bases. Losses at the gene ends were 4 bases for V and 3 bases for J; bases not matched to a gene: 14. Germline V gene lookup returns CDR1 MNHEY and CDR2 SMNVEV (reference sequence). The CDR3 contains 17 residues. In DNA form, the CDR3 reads TGTGCCAGCAGTTCCCTGGGAGGGCTAGTGGGAGAAGAGACCCAGTACTTC. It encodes CASSSLGGLVGEETQYF.